This entry features one T cell receptor beta chain sequence. Its specificity is not known. Trimming removed 4 bases at V and 9 bases at J, with 22 bases between. The CDR3 runs 16 residues. The V gene's germline CDR1 is KGHSH and CDR2 LQKENI. Nonspecific anti-CD3/anti-CD28 bead stimulation represents the broad CD4+ T cell repertoire. Sorting of responding CD4+ T cells relied on upregulated CD40 ligand together with CD69. CD8-depleted PBMCs were stimulated 15 to 20 hours with anti-CD28/CD49d costimulation, CD40-blocking antibody and enfuvirtide. These data are taken from a study of persistence of HIV-infected CD4 T cells. The libraries were made with immunoSEQ version 4 in survey mode. Sequencing used immunoSEQ multiplex PCR; TCRdb keeps in-frame clones, though not all of them. The profile shows 40,000 to 60,000 clones, about 90% of them singletons.

This clonotype was sampled from an adult woman with HIV who was CMV-seropositive. The gene calls are TRBV18 and TRBJ1-5; D gene unclear. Sequenced material: CD4+ T cells sorted from PBMCs after roughly 18-hour stimulation, taken from a patient who received antiretroviral therapy. For the CDR3, the DNA is TGTGCCAGCTCACTTAGCTCCACGGTGTTAGAGGGGCCCCAGCATTTT. Protein: CASSLSSTVLEGPQHF.